Shown below are 29 T cell receptor beta chains from a single sample sequenced in a study of blood T cells in healthy people across ages. Then a second PCR, running roughly 7 to 11 cycles, was carried out with a sample-barcoded 5' primer and a J-beta primer mix. TCRdb called the 5' RACE reads again in MiXCR, with one record for every CDR3 protein. Among approximately 850,000 distinct CDR3 sequences listed, about 62% were seen once. Sequenced material: blood. These TCRs come from a man younger than 40 in good health.

The rearrangement links TRBV2 to TRBJ1-2; D is uncertain. The germline V gene has CDR1 SNHLY and CDR2 FYNNEI. The CDR3 has 12 amino acids. Trimming removed 3 bases at V and 7 bases at J, with 9 bases between. CDR3 DNA sequence: TGTGCCAGCAGTGACAGGCCAGGTGGCTACACCTTC. Translation gives CASSDRPGGYTF.

V gene TRBV20-1 combines with J gene TRBJ2-3; D is unclear. Looked up from germline, CDR1 is DFQATT and CDR2 is SNEGSKA (reference sequence). V lost 6 bases to trimming and J lost 0 bases, with 13 bases between them. CDR3 size: 14 residues. CDR3 protein: CSAWLVTSTDTQYF. CDR3 DNA: TGCAGTGCCTGGTTGGTGACTAGCACAGATACGCAGTATTTT.

Remarks on this clonotype: One junction end disagrees with the germline gene, perhaps due to a read error. This rearrangement joins TRBV6-1 to TRBJ2-1; 7 positions match TRBD1. CDR3 size: 15 residues. Germline V gene sequence: CDR1 MNHNS, CDR2 SASEGT. CDR3 loop: CASSPYRGWGNEQLF. In nucleotides, the CDR3 is TGTGCCAGCAGTCCTTACAGGGGTTGGGGCAATGAGCAGTTGTTC.

Only one count was recorded for this clonotype. The junction does not match germline at one end; this may be a read error. Here the CDR3 reads CASSSFDRWAYEQYF. CDR3 nucleotides: TGCGCCAGCAGTTCTTTTGACAGGTGGGCCTACGAGCAGTACTTC. This chain links TRBV28 with TRBJ2-5; TRBD1 might be the D (6 bases). The J call may be faulty, since TRBJ2-7 better matches the DNA end. The germline V gene has CDR1 MDHEN and CDR2 SYDVKM. The CDR3 is 15 amino acids.

This chain joins TRBV9 and TRBJ2-5; tentatively, D is TRBD2 (6 bases). Germline CDR1 SGDLS, CDR2 YYNGEE. V was shortened by 0 bases and J by 5 bases, with 11 bases between the two germline ends. This CDR3 contains 14 residues. The DNA for the CDR3 is TGTGCCAGCAGCGTAGACCAGGAGGGGGAGACCCAGTACTTC. Protein sequence: CASSVDQEGETQYF.

The V call is TRBV9, the J call TRBJ1-2, with D possibly being TRBD1 (5 bases). CDR1 is SGDLS, CDR2 YYNGEE, per germline. The CDR3 has 17 residues. Trimming took off 3 bases at V and 5 bases at J, with 23 bases between the two ends. The CDR3 region is CASSAIHSPGRIYGYTF. CDR3 in DNA: TGTGCCAGCAGCGCGATTCATTCACCGGGACGGATTTATGGCTACACCTTC.

This chain uses TRBV12-3 or TRBV12-4 with TRBJ1-5, with D perhaps TRBD1 (5 bases). The CDR3 is 16 amino acids. Trimming took off 0 bases at V and 1 base at J, with 10 bases between the two ends. CDR3 residues: CASSLAGRESNQPQHF. The CDR3 DNA reads as TGTGCCAGCAGTTTAGCGGGCAGGGAGAGCAATCAGCCCCAGCATTTT.

Here the CDR3 DNA reads TGTGCCAGCAGTCCTGGGGCGGGAGTGACCTACGAGCAGTACTTC. It codes for CASSPGAGVTYEQYF. The rearrangement joins TRBV13 to TRBJ2-7, with 7 positions matching TRBD2. The V gene end was trimmed by 6 bases and the J gene end by 2 bases; junction bases not matched to a gene: 10. CDR3 length: 15 amino acids. Germline V gene data show CDR1 as PRHDT and CDR2 as FYEKMQ (reference sequence).

The chain is built from TRBV7-6 and TRBJ1-2; perhaps TRBD1 as D (5 bases). V was clipped by 5 bases and J by 3 bases, with 13 bases between them. Germline assignment: CDR1 SGHVS and CDR2 FNYEAQ. The CDR3 is 14 residues long. The CDR3 nucleotides read TGTGCCAGCAGCCCAGGGTCCGCCGACTATGGCTACACCTTC. Its protein product is CASSPGSADYGYTF.

J is TRBJ1-2 and V is TRBV6-5; a possible D gene is TRBD1 (5 bases). CDR3 length: 14 amino acids. From germline, CDR1 is MNHEY and CDR2 SVGAGI. V was shortened by 2 bases and J by 9 bases, with 16 bases between the two germline ends. The CDR3: CASSYGQGLERYTF. CDR3 in DNA: TGTGCCAGCAGTTACGGGCAGGGCCTGGAGCGCTACACCTTC.

The chain recombines TRBV7-7 with TRBJ2-5; 9 bases fit TRBD1. Trimming cost V 0 bases and J 4 bases; bases outside gene matches: 3. Germline CDR1 SSHAT, CDR2 FNYEAQ (reference sequence). This CDR3 comprises 15 residues. CDR3 DNA sequence: TGTGCCAGCAGCTTAGCCGGGACAGGGTCAGAGACCCAGTACTTC. Its protein is CASSLAGTGSETQYF.

This clonotype was picked up one time. The chain recombines TRBV13 with TRBJ2-7; D is perhaps TRBD1 or TRBD2 (5 bases each). The ends were cut back, 7 bases at V and 7 bases at J, with 17 bases in the middle. The V gene's germline CDR1 is PRHDT and CDR2 FYEKMQ (reference sequence). The CDR3 runs 13 residues. The CDR3 region is CASNTGTNNEQYF. In DNA, the CDR3 is TGTGCCAGCAACACCGGGACCAACAATGAGCAGTACTTC.

The rearrangement uses TRBV28 and TRBJ2-1, with TRBD2 matching over 7 bases. J gave up 8 bases and V 4 bases, and 14 bases lay outside the gene matches. Germline V lookup: CDR1 MDHEN, CDR2 SYDVKM. The CDR3 is 16 amino acids. For the CDR3, the DNA is TGTGCCAGCAGTTCCCCCAGCGGGAAGACCGTAGATGAGCAGTTCTTC. Translation gives CASSSPSGKTVDEQFF.

The rearrangement joins TRBV4-3 to TRBJ2-7, with D unclear. Trimming removed 3 bases from V and 6 bases from J, with 12 bases in between. Per the germline V gene, CDR1 is LGHNA and CDR2 is YSLEER. The CDR3 is 13 amino acids. Here the CDR3 reads CASSQGVLGEQYF. As DNA, the CDR3 is TGCGCCAGCAGCCAGGGTGTTCTAGGCGAGCAGTACTTC.

The chain uses TRBV5-5 and TRBJ2-4, with TRBD1 matching over 9 bases. The tail of the sequence fits TRBJ2-5 better, so the J call may be wrong. Germline-derived CDR1 and CDR2 are SGHKS and YYEKEE (reference sequence). The CDR3 is 15 amino acids. CDR3 DNA sequence: TGTGCCAGCAGCAAAACCCGGGACAGGGAAGAGACCCAGTACTTC. It encodes CASSKTRDREETQYF.

The V gene is TRBV7-3, the J gene TRBJ2-7, with D tentatively TRBD1 (5 bases). Per the germline V gene, CDR1 is SGHTA and CDR2 is FQGTGA. The CDR3 is made up of 15 amino acids. Trimming left V 4 bases short and J 2 bases short, with 15 bases between. Here the CDR3 reads CASSSRHRSTYEQYF. The CDR3 DNA reads TGTGCCAGCAGCTCGCGGCACAGGTCTACCTACGAGCAGTACTTC.

The chain employs TRBV10-3 and TRBJ2-1; 12 nucleotides align to TRBD2. There are 16 residues in the CDR3. V shed 2 bases, J shed 7 bases, and the junction held 6 bases outside the gene matches. Germline V lookup: CDR1 ENHRY, CDR2 SYGVKD. The CDR3 protein is CAISETTSGSRNEQFF. CDR3 in DNA: TGTGCCATCAGTGAGACGACTAGCGGGAGTCGGAATGAGCAGTTCTTC.

This clonotype showed up many times. This chain links TRBV20-1 with TRBJ2-5, with D possibly matching TRBD2 (6 bases). Germline V CDR1 and CDR2: DFQATT, SNEGSKA (reference sequence). The CDR3 length is 16 residues. With 0 bases removed from V and 5 bases from J, the gap between germline ends came to 19 bases. CDR3 region: CSARDPKEPGGETQYF. The CDR3 nucleotides are TGCAGTGCTAGAGATCCTAAGGAACCCGGGGGTGAGACCCAGTACTTC.

This clonotype was counted between two and nine times. A read error may produce the germline difference seen at one junction end. In DNA, the CDR3 is TGTGCCAGCATTTTACGGCTAGCGGGAATCACAGATACGCAGTATTTT. This codes for CASILRLAGITDTQYF. The chain carries TRBV12-3 or TRBV12-4 and TRBJ2-3; 9 nucleotides line up with TRBD2. The CDR3 contains 16 residues.

The chain links TRBV29-1 to TRBJ2-4; D ambiguous. The J call may be incorrect, as the DNA end agrees better with TRBJ2-7. The germline gives CDR1 SQVTM, CDR2 ANQGSEA. The CDR3 spans 14 residues. The CDR3 reads CSVDAQVAPYEQYF. The DNA of the CDR3 is TGCAGCGTTGATGCTCAGGTGGCTCCCTACGAGCAGTACTTC.

A note on this clonotype: The DNA is omitted, as the CDR3 cannot be located on it reliably, and the CDR3 follows TCRdb's listing. The gene calls are TRBV7-2 and TRBJ2-3; TRBD1, the table's D call, was not compared with the DNA. The CDR3 sequence runs 14 residues, both termini included. The germline gives CDR1 SGHTA, CDR2 FQGNSA. The CDR3 is CASSLGLFGTGTYF.

The chain combines TRBV29-1 with TRBJ2-3; TRBD2 is a possible D gene (5 bases). Germline CDR1 SQVTM, CDR2 ANQGSEA. V shed 5 bases and J shed 4 bases, with 16 bases lying between them. The CDR3 has 14 residues. As DNA, the CDR3 is TGCAGCGTTAGTCTAGCCGGACTGTCAGATACGCAGTATTTT. This gives the protein CSVSLAGLSDTQYF.

This clonotype was seen more than once but under ten times. The chain joins TRBV5-1 to TRBJ1-1, with D uncertain. The CDR3 loop spans 12 amino acids. Between the trimmed V and J ends, which lost 0 bases and 5 bases, there was a span of 5 bases. The V gene's germline CDR1 is SGHRS and CDR2 YFSETQ. The CDR3 DNA sequence: TGCGCCAGCAGCTTGGGGGCGACTGAAGCTTTCTTT. It codes for CASSLGATEAFF.

This clonotype occurred a few times. The chain has TRBV29-1 and TRBJ2-5, with 11 bases identical to TRBD1. V was pared by 6 bases and J by 7 bases, with 1 base of the junction left unmatched. This CDR3 contains 11 residues. Germline lookup yields CDR1 SQVTM and CDR2 ANQGSEA. The CDR3 DNA reads TGCAGCGTGGGACAGGGGGGGACCCAGTACTTC. Translating it yields CSVGQGGTQYF.

The chain has TRBV3-1 and TRBJ2-1, with D tentatively TRBD2 (6 bases). There are 12 residues in the CDR3. Germline CDR1 and CDR2: LGHDT and YNNKEL (reference sequence). V shed 1 base and J shed 15 bases, with 13 bases lying between them. This CDR3 reads CASSQAERVVFF. CDR3 in DNA: TGTGCCAGCAGCCAAGCGGAGCGGGTAGTGTTCTTC.

V usage is TRBV5-1 and J usage is TRBJ2-3; 10 bases are shared with TRBD2. The CDR3 has 15 amino acids. CDR1 is SGHRS and CDR2 is YFSETQ in the germline V gene. V was pared by 7 bases and J by 1 base, with 6 bases of the junction left unmatched. DNA of the CDR3: TGCGCCAGCCAACAACTAGCGGGGCGCACAGATACGCAGTATTTT. Amino acid sequence: CASQQLAGRTDTQYF.

This clonotype occurred many times. The chain is built from TRBV18 and TRBJ2-5, with D perhaps TRBD1 or TRBD2 (5 bases each). V was trimmed by 8 bases and J by 2 bases, leaving 15 bases between them. The CDR3 has 14 amino acids. Looked up from germline, CDR1 is KGHSH and CDR2 is LQKENI. The CDR3 region has the DNA TGTGCCAGCCATCCGCCAGGGACGCAAGAGACCCAGTACTTC. It is translated as CASHPPGTQETQYF.

This CDR3 reads CASSLSPGLASDEQYF. For the CDR3, the DNA is TGTGCCAGCAGTTTATCTCCGGGACTAGCTAGCGACGAGCAGTACTTC. This chain connects TRBV27 to TRBJ2-7; 9 nucleotides align to TRBD2. From germline, CDR1 is MNHEY and CDR2 SMNVEV (reference sequence). This CDR3 comprises 16 residues. The J segment lost 5 bases and the V segment lost 0 bases, leaving 8 bases of the junction unmatched.

This sequence joins TRBV7-2 and TRBJ2-7; D is possibly TRBD1 (6 bases). The end of the DNA fits TRBJ2-5 better, so the J call may be wrong. Germline values: CDR1 SGHTA, CDR2 FQGNSA. This CDR3 has 14 residues. DNA of the CDR3: TGTGCCAGCAGCCAAATGACAGGTCGGGAGACCCAGTACTTC. This codes for CASSQMTGRETQYF.